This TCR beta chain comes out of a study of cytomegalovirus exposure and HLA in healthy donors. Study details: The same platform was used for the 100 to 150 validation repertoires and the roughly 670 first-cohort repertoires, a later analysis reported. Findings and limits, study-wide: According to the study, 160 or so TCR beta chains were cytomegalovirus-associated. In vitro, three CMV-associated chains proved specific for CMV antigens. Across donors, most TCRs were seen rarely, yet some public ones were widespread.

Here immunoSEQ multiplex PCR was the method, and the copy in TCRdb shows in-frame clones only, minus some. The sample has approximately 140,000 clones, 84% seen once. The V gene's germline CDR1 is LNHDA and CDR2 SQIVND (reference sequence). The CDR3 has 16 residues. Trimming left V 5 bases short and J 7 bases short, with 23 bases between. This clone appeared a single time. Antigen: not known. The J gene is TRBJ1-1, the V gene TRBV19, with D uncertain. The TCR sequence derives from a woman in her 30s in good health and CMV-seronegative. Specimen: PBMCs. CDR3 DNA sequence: TGTGCCAGTAGTCCCCGGGGTAGGGTCCGGGAACATGAAGCTTTCTTT. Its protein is CASSPRGRVREHEAFF.